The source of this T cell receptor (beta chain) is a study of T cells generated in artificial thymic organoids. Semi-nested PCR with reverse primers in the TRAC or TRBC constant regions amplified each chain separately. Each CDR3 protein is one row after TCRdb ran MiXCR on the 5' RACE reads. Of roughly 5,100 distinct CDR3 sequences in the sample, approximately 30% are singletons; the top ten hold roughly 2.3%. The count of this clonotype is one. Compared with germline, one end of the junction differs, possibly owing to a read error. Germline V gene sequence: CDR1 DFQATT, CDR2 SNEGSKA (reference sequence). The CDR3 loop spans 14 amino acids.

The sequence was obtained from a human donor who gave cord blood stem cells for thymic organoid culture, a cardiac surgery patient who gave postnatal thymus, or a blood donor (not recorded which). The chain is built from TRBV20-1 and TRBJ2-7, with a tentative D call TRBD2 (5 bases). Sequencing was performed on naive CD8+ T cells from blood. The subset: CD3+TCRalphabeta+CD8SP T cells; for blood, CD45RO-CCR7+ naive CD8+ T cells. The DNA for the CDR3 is TGCAGCGCTAGAGGGCACATGAGCTCCCACGAGCAGTACTTC. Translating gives CSARGHMSSHEQYF.